This T cell receptor (beta chain) was observed in a study of cytotoxic CD8 clonotypes in ibrutinib-treated CLL. Study details: After median approximately 70 months, roughly 14 stayed in remission, about twelve progressed; responses roughly 24 partial, 2 complete. There were, on average, roughly 260,000 productive templates and tens of thousands of productive rearrangements per sample.

With respect to this clone: Its antigen is still unknown.

CDR1 is SGHRS, CDR2 YFSETQ, per germline. CDR3 size: 15 residues. Trimming took off 0 bases at V and 3 bases at J, with 11 bases between the two ends. The study, taken as a whole, reports: Having risen at ibrutinib response, clonality had fallen back toward baseline by progression. Pretreatment clonality was elevated relative to age-matched healthy donors and paralleled circulating CD8+ T-cell counts.

The protocol was immunoSEQ multiplex PCR, while the TCRdb copy is restricted to in-frame clones and leaves out a portion. In the table there are tens of thousands of clones, 45% to 60% of which are singletons. Sample: PBMCs, taken after 12 months of ibrutinib treatment. The TCR originated in a human donor with chronic lymphocytic leukemia. This rearrangement joins TRBV5-1 to TRBJ2-3; D is unclear. CDR3 loop: CASSLGPGTTDTQYF. CDR3 nucleotides: TGCGCCAGCAGCTTGGGGCCTGGTACAACAGATACGCAGTATTTT.